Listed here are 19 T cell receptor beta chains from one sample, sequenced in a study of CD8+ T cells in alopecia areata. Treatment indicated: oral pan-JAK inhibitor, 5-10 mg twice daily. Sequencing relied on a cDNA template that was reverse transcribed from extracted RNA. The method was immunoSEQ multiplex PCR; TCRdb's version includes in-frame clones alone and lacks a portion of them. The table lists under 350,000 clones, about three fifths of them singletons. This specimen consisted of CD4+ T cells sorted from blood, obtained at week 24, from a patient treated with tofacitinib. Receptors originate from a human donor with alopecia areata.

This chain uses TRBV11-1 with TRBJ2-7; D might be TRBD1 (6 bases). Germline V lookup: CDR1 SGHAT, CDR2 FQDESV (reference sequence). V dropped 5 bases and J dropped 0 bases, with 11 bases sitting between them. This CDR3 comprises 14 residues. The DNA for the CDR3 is TGTGCCAGCAGCCGCAGGGGAAGCTCCTACGAGCAGTACTTC. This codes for CASSRRGSSYEQYF.

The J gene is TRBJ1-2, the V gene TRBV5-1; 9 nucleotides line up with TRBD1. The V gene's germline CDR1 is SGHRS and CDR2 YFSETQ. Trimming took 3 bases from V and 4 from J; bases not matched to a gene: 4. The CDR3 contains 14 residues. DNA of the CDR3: TGCGCCAGCAGCTCGGGACAGGGCCGCTATGGCTACACCTTC. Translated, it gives CASSSGQGRYGYTF.

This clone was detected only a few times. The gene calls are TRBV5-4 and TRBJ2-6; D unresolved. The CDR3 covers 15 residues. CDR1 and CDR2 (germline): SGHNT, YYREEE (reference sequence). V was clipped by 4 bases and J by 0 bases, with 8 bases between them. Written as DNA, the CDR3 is TGTGCCAGCAGCCTCCGCTCCTCTGGGGCCAACGTCCTGACTTTC. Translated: CASSLRSSGANVLTF. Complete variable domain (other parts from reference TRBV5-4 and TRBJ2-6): ETGVTQSPTHLIKTRGQQVTLRCSSQSGHNTVSWYQQALGQGPQFIFQYYREEENGRGNFPPRFSGLQFPNYSSELNVNALELDDSALYLCASSLRSSGANVLTFGAGSRLTVL.

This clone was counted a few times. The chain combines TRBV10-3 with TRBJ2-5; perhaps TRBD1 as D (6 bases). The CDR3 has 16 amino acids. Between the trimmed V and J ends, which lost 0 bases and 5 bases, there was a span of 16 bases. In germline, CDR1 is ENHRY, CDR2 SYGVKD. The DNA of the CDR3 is TGTGCCATCAGTGAGTCATCCGGACAGCCCTTGGAGACCCAGTACTTC. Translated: CAISESSGQPLETQYF.

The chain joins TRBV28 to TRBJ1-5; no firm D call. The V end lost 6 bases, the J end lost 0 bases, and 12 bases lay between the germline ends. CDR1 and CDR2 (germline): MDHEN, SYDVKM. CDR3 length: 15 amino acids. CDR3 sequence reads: CASSLTPYSNQPQHF. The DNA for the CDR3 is TGTGCCAGCAGCCTGACTCCTTATAGCAATCAGCCCCAGCATTTT.

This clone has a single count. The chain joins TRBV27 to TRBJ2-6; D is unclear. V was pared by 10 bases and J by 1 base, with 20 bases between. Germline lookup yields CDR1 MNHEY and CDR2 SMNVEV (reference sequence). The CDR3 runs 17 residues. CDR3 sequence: CATRKSRSQSGANVLTF. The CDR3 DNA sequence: TGTGCCACGAGAAAGAGCAGAAGCCAATCTGGGGCCAACGTCCTGACTTTC.

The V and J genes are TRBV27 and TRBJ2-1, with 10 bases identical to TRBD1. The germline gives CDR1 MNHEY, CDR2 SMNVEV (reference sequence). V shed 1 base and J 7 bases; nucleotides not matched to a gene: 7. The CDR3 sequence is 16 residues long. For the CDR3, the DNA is TGTGCCAGCAGTTTATTTGGGACAGGGGTTACAAATGAGCAGTTCTTC. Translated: CASSLFGTGVTNEQFF.

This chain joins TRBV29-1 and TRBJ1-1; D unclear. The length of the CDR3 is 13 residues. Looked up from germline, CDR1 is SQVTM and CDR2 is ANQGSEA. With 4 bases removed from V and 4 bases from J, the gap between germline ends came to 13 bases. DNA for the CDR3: TGCAGCGTTGCAGGCCGATCGAGCACTGAAGCTTTCTTT. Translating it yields CSVAGRSSTEAFF.

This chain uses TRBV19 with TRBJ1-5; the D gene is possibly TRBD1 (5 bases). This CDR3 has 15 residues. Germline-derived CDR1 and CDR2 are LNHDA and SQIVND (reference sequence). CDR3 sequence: CASDGGGRSNQPQHF. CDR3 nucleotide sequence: TGTGCTTCCGACGGCGGGGGACGGAGCAATCAGCCCCAGCATTTT.

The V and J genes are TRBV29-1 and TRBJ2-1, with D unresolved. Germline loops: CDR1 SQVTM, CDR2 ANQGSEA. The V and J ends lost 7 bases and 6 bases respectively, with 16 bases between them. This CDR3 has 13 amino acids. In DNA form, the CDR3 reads TGCAGCGCTAGGAGAAGGGCAGTCAATGAGCAGTTCTTC. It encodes CSARRRAVNEQFF.

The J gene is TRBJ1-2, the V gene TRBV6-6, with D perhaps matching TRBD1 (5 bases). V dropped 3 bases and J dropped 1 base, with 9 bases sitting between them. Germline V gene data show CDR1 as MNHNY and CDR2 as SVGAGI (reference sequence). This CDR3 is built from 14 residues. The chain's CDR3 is CASSYAGYNYGYTF. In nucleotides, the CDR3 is TGTGCCAGCAGTTATGCAGGGTATAACTATGGCTACACCTTC.

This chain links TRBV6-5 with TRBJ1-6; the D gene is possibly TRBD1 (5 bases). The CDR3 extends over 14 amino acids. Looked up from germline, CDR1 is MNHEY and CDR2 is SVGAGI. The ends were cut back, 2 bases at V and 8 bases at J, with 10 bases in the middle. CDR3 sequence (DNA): TGTGCCAGCAGTTACAGACAGCTCTATTCACCCCTCCACTTT. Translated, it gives CASSYRQLYSPLHF.

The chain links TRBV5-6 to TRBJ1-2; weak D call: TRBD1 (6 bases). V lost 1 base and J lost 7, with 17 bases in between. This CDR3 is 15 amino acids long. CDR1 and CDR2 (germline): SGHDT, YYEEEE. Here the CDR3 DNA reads TGTGCCAGCAGCTTGTATGACAGGTCCCTCCTTGGCTACACCTTC. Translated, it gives CASSLYDRSLLGYTF.

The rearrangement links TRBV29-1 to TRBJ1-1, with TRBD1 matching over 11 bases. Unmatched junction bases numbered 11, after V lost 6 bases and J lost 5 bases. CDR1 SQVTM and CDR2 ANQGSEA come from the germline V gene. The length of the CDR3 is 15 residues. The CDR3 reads CSVDQRGTGGTEAFF. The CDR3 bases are TGCAGCGTCGATCAAAGGGGGACAGGGGGAACTGAAGCTTTCTTT.

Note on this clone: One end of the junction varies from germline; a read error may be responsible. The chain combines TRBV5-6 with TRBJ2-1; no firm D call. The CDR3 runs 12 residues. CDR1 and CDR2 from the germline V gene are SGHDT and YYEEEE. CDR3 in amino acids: CASSLGNNEQFF. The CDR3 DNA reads TGTGCCAGCAGTTTGGGGAACAATGAGCAGTTCTTC.

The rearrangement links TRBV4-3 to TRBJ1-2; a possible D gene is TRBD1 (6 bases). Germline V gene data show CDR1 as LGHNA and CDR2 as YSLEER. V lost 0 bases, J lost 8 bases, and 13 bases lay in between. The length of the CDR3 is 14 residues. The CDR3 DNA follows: TGCGCCAGCAGCCAAGAAGCAGGGGAATACGGCTACACCTTC. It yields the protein CASSQEAGEYGYTF.

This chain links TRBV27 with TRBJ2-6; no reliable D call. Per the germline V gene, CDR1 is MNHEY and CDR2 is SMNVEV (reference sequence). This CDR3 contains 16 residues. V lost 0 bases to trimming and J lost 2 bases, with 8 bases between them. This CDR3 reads CASSLSRFPGANVLTF. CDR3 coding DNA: TGTGCCAGCAGTTTATCGAGGTTCCCTGGGGCCAACGTCCTGACTTTC.

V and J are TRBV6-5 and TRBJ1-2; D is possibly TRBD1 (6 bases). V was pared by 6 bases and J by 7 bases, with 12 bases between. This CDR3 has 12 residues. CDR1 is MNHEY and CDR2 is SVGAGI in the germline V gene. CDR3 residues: CASRQGWGGYTF. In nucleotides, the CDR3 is TGTGCCAGCAGGCAGGGGTGGGGTGGCTACACCTTC.

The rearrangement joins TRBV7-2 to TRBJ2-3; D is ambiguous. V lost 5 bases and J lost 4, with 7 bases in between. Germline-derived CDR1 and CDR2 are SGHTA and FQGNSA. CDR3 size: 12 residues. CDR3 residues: CASSRTSDTQYF. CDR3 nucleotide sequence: TGTGCCAGCAGCCGGACGTCAGATACGCAGTATTTT.